This TCR beta chain stems from a study of shared clonotypes between healthy human individuals (TCRdb year 2020). For context, the study as a whole: The cohort comprised a couple of women and a few men aged 18 to 49 years. Leukapheresis yielded between about 0.94 and 8.9 billion PBMCs per donor. To increase sequencing depth and limit assay-specific biases, TCR repertoire library preparation and sequencing were carried out by different laboratories using diverse techniques. For each donor, CD4 naive and CD4 memory were each given three plates, CD8 naive was given two plates, and CD8 memory was given one plate. To estimate repertoire size and how much clonotype sharing occurs between individuals, the study deeply sequenced the blood TCR repertoires of roughly 5 healthy adults.

Study-wide conclusions, independent of this receptor: Incomplete sequencing was indicated by rarefaction of sorted-subset datasets, despite the large sequencing depth. Clonotypes shared by all four sorted-subset donors showed higher generation probabilities than non-shared clonotypes. Sharing across a few donors was observed for around 5% of naive CD4, under 4% of naive CD8, about 2.3% of memory CD4, and about 0.39% of memory CD8 clonotypes. The small number of donors limited the genetic and exposure-history diversity represented. Sampling was restricted to blood, and TCR repertoires in tissue are likely to differ from TCR repertoires in blood. Pairwise subsampling indicated that sequencing depth was expected to affect the degree of clonotype sharing among donors. Naive subsets generally had larger estimated clonotype richness than memory subsets did.

Donors were healthy HIV-negative adults with no recently reported acute infections or vaccinations. Every donor was a Caucasian adult residing in Nashville, Tennessee, USA. Magnetic negative selection was used to enrich CD4+ T cells, after which naive cells were positively selected on CD45RA and the negative fraction became the memory subset. After blood collection by leukapheresis, PBMCs were isolated using Ficoll-Histopaque density gradient centrifugation and then cryopreserved in the vapor phase of liquid nitrogen. Analytical flow cytometry was used to check the purity and quantity of every magnetically sorted T cell population. From each sorted fraction, genomic DNA was isolated and quantified by UV absorbance on a Nanodrop 2000c. Using the deep immunoSEQ assay, TCR CDR3 regions were amplified from genomic DNA by multiplex PCR. Genomic DNA extracted from each cell subset was distributed evenly over all wells of several immunoSEQ 96-well plates, and each plate served as one replicate. For sorted subsets, about 200 ng genomic DNA, equal to 30,000 or so T cell genomes, was loaded into each replicate PCR. Purified libraries were measured with a Qubit 3.0 fluorometer, size-checked on a Bioanalyzer 2100, and measured again with the KAPA Library Quantification kit. Every immunoSEQ 96-well plate was sequenced on a dedicated single-read 150-cycle Illumina NextSeq 550 flow cell. The study's own analysis went as follows. The immunoSEQ output contained only junctional sequences without quality scores, so filtering could not match that applied to full-length reads. Sequences were annotated with PyIR, a Python wrapper for IgBLAST v1.9, using IMGT germline references to assign V/J genes and CDR3. Reads were filtered out if the reads had weak V/J assignments (E-value above 1e-6), no CDR3, stop codons, out-of-frame junctions, or ambiguous translated residues. V3J clonotypes were defined by identical inferred V gene, J gene, and CDR3 amino acid sequence. Percentage overlap between repertoires was calculated by dividing the number of shared unique clonotypes by the size of the smaller repertoire. Richness of each repertoire was evaluated using RTK rarefaction, the Chao1 estimator, and Recon v2.1 estimates of unobserved clonotypes. Generation probabilities for all TCRbeta clonotypes obtained by the gDNA method from a few donors were computed using OLGA. TCRdb stores this immuneACCESS table with in-frame sequences only. Part of the clones is absent; in the studies checked, under half of the shortfall reflects unresolved V genes, and no reason is known for the rest. V, J and clone size are those of that table, while D and trimming were read from the DNA. The sample records about 2.4 million clones, just over 90% of which are singletons. The ten most abundant clones make up about 0.13% of the sample.

V is pared back by 4 bases and J by 12 bases, with 14 bases lying between the germline termini. According to the germline V gene (reference sequence), CDR1 reads SGHNT and CDR2 reads YYREEE. The CDR3 runs 12 amino acids, cysteine and phenylalanine included. Solely the CDR3 DNA is kept, with 36 bases framed from the first base. In the case of this clone: Its binding antigen is unknown. Per-base qualities were not stored, and no clone one base away is much larger.

This TCR was recovered from a man aged 18 to 30 in good health. Sequences were obtained from naive CD4+ T cells sorted from blood. The cell subset or site label corresponds to: CD45RA+ positively selected. The chain uses TRBV5-4 and TRBJ2-1; the D gene may be TRBD1 or TRBD2, since each aligns over 5 bases. The sequenced DNA: TGTGCCAGCAGCGGGGGATCTAGCCCGCAGTTCTTC. Protein translation: CASSGGSSPQFF.